This T cell receptor beta chain was recovered during a study of cytomegalovirus exposure and HLA in healthy donors. Worth noting for this clone: The antigen remains unidentified.

Study findings and constraints: According to the study, 160 or so TCR beta chains were cytomegalovirus-associated. An Asian-associated ancestry cluster reportedly showed fewer N-insertions than the roughly 670-donor mean in a later analysis. The analysis excluded some indistinguishable V segments, including TRBV6-2 and TRBV6-3.

This CDR3 has 16 amino acids. Germline CDR1 is MGHDK and CDR2 is SYGVNS. The V gene end was trimmed by 1 base and the J gene end by 8 bases; junction bases not matched to a gene: 6. This PCR relied on a set of 60 Vbeta primers and 13 Jbeta primers. Measured with immunoSEQ multiplex PCR; TCRdb has only the in-frame clones, and not every one. There are about 200,000 clones in the sample; roughly 80% occur only once, and around 1.7% lies in the top ten. Sequenced material: PBMCs. The rearrangement links TRBV25-1 to TRBJ2-1; TRBD2 matches 12 bases. The clonotype originates from a woman younger than 30 in good health and CMV-seronegative. The CDR3 sequence is CASSELPTSGSYEQFF. The CDR3 coding sequence is TGTGCCAGCAGTGAATTACCGACTAGCGGGAGCTATGAGCAGTTCTTC.